This T cell receptor beta chain was sequenced during a study of cytomegalovirus exposure and HLA in healthy donors. Study results and limitations: Upon later analysis, HLA-associated TCR beta chains proved more clonally expanded than other, equally common chains. Later on, a genetic analysis was performed. It linked a missense variant in DCLRE1C with V- and J-gene trimming of TCR beta. Per a prior analysis, the majority of TCR beta V segments were productive roughly 87% or roughly 30% of the time. Analyzed later, most CMV-associated TCR beta chains appeared HLA-restricted.

This CDR3 spans 13 amino acids. The ends were cut back, 0 bases at V and 4 bases at J, with 6 bases in the middle. Germline V gene lookup returns CDR1 LNHDA and CDR2 SQIVND (reference sequence). A note on this clone: Its antigen is still unknown.

The PCR used 60 Vbeta and 13 Jbeta primers. Assay used: immunoSEQ multiplex PCR; TCRdb lists only in-frame clones, some missing. This table lists 70,000 or so clones. The TCR was taken from a boy between 5 and 17 years old in good health and CMV-seronegative. The chain carries TRBV19 and TRBJ1-2; D remains ambiguous. The sample taken for sequencing was PBMCs. The CDR3 DNA is TGTGCCAGTAGTATAGATGGAGTCTATGGCTACACCTTC. Its translation: CASSIDGVYGYTF.